A selection of T cell receptor beta chains follows, all from one sample in a study of CD8 T cells in Susac syndrome. Via MiXCR, TCRdb re-called the immunoSEQ multiplex PCR reads, giving one row per CDR3 protein. The data hold more than 150,000 distinct CDR3 sequences, with 95% observed a single time. The sequenced material came from CD8+ T cells from PBMCs. These receptors all come from a human donor with Susac syndrome. The CDR3 runs from the conserved cysteine through the conserved F or W. D genes are given only for firm matches. Size values are once, few and many counts, or a class for expanded clones, and some rows have none.

d_gene,v_gene,j_gene,len,abundance,CDR3nt,CDR3aa
NA,TRBV24-1,TRBJ2-3,15,NA,TGTGCCACCAGTGGGAAGGTCACTAGCACAGATACGCAGTATTTT,CATSGKVTSTDTQYF
TRBD2,TRBV5-1,TRBJ2-1,17,NA,TGCGCCAGCAGCTGGGCCACAGCGGGAGGGCCCTACAATGAGCAGTTCTTC,CASSWATAGGPYNEQFF
TRBD2,TRBV20-1,TRBJ2-7,13,NA,TGCAGTGCTCCTCGAGCGGGAGCACAGGAGCAGTACTTC,CSAPRAGAQEQYF
NA,TRBV30,TRBJ2-1,16,NA,TGTGCCTGGAGTGGAGCACAGGGAGGTTTTGACAATGAGCAGTTCTTC,CAWSGAQGGFDNEQFF
NA,TRBV11-2,TRBJ1-2,15,NA,TGTGCCAGCAGCTCCCCTGGGGGGGGCGTTCGCGGCTACACCTTC,CASSSPGGGVRGYTF
TRBD1,TRBV7-9,TRBJ2-4,15,NA,TGTGCCAGCAGCCAAGCAGGGACAGGGGGGGACATTCAGTACTTC,CASSQAGTGGDIQYF
NA,TRBV4-1,TRBJ1-2,12,NA,TGCGCCAGCAGCCACAGGGGAAGCGGCTACACCTTC,CASSHRGSGYTF
TRBD1,TRBV4-1,TRBJ1-1,14,NA,TGCGCCAGCAGCTTTAGGACAGGGGTGAATGAAGCTTTCTTT,CASSFRTGVNEAFF
NA,TRBV6-5,TRBJ2-1,16,NA,TGTGCCAGCAGTTACCAGGCGGATTCCTCCTACAATGAGCAGTTCTTC,CASSYQADSSYNEQFF
NA,TRBV20-1,TRBJ2-3,17,NA,TGCAGTGCTACGACTAGTACTACCATTACTCTCACAGATACGCAGTATTTT,CSATTSTTITLTDTQYF
NA,TRBV7-9,TRBJ2-1,14,few,TGTGCCAGCAGCTTGGCAGACTCCTACAATGAGCAGTTCTTC,CASSLADSYNEQFF
TRBD1,TRBV29-1,TRBJ1-1,12,once,TGCAGCGTTGGACAGGGGGCGAATGAAGCTTTCTTT,CSVGQGANEAFF
TRBD1,TRBV6-5,TRBJ2-7,15,NA,TGTGCCAGCAGTTATCGGGACAGGGGGATCTACGAGCAGTACTTC,CASSYRDRGIYEQYF
NA,TRBV5-1,TRBJ2-5,14,NA,TGCGCCAGCAGTACCCGGGGGGCCCAAGAGACCCAGTACTTC,CASSTRGAQETQYF
TRBD1,TRBV27,TRBJ1-2,12,NA,TGTGCCAGCAGTGACAGGGCTGATGGCTACACCTTC,CASSDRADGYTF
NA,TRBV4-2,TRBJ2-3,14,NA,TGTGCCAGCAGCCGGGACTCTAGGGGAGATACGCAGTATTTT,CASSRDSRGDTQYF
TRBD2,TRBV6-1,TRBJ2-3,16,NA,TGTGCCAGCAGTGCTCGACTAGCGGGACGGGCAGATACGCAGTATTTT,CASSARLAGRADTQYF
NA,TRBV7-8,TRBJ2-7,13,NA,TGTGCCAGCAGCCCCTCCGCGGGCTACGAGCAGTACTTC,CASSPSAGYEQYF
TRBD2,TRBV3-1,TRBJ2-3,16,NA,TGTGCCAGCAGCCCCCCGGTAGCGGGGTACACAGATACGCAGTATTTT,CASSPPVAGYTDTQYF
TRBD1,TRBV9,TRBJ2-6,16,NA,TGTGCCAGCAGGGATGACAGGGGGTCTGGGGCCAACGTCCTGACTTTC,CASRDDRGSGANVLTF
TRBD2,TRBV13,TRBJ2-1,18,NA,TGTGCCAGCAGCCCATCCGGGACTAGCGGGAGGCCCGGCAATGAGCAGTTCTTC,CASSPSGTSGRPGNEQFF
NA,TRBV30,TRBJ2-7,12,NA,TGTGCCTGGCAGGGGACTACCTACGAGCAGTACTTC,CAWQGTTYEQYF
NA,TRBV5-6,TRBJ2-1,14,once,TGTGCCAGCAGCTTTGGCGTATCCTACAATGAGCAGTTCTTC,CASSFGVSYNEQFF
NA,TRBV29-1,TRBJ2-7,13,NA,TGCAGCGTTGATCCCGGGGGCACCTACGAGCAGTACTTC,CSVDPGGTYEQYF
TRBD1,TRBV25-1,TRBJ2-1,13,NA,TGTGCCAGCAGTAGTTCGACAGGGGATGAGCAGTTCTTC,CASSSSTGDEQFF
NA,TRBV11-2,TRBJ2-5,12,NA,TGTGCCAGCGCGCGGAGGGGGGAGACCCAGTACTTC,CASARRGETQYF
TRBD1,TRBV25-1,TRBJ1-1,18,NA,TGTGCCAGCAAGGGTGGGCCGGGACAGGGCTGGATGAACACTGAAGCTTTCTTT,CASKGGPGQGWMNTEAFF
NA,TRBV2,TRBJ2-1,13,NA,TGTGCCAGCAGTGAATCAGTTTACAATGAGCAGTTCTTC,CASSESVYNEQFF
NA,TRBV13,TRBJ1-1,11,NA,TGTGCCAGCAGCTTTCGACTTGAAGCTTTCTTT,CASSFRLEAFF
TRBD1,TRBV12-3/TRBV12-4,TRBJ1-1,14,NA,TGTGCCAGCAGTCGACGACAGGGAAGAACTGAAGCTTTCTTT,CASSRRQGRTEAFF
TRBD2,TRBV20-1,TRBJ2-1,12,NA,TGCAGTGCAATGACTAGCGTATTAGAGCAGTTCTTC,CSAMTSVLEQFF
NA,TRBV25-1,TRBJ2-7,14,once,TGTGCCAGCAGCCTGGGACTTACCTCCTACGAGCAGTACTTC,CASSLGLTSYEQYF
NA,TRBV7-9,TRBJ2-1,11,NA,TGTGCCAGCAGCTTAGAACGGCGGAAGTTCTTC,CASSLERRKFF
NA,TRBV7-2,TRBJ1-1,8,NA,TGTGCCAGCAGCTTACAGACCTTT,CASSLQTF
NA,TRBV30,TRBJ1-2,11,NA,TGTGCCTGGTCGGCGATGTCTGGCTACACCTTC,CAWSAMSGYTF
TRBD1,TRBV6-1,TRBJ1-2,15,NA,TGTGCCAGCAGTGGGACCGGGACAGGGGAAGATGGCTACACCTTC,CASSGTGTGEDGYTF
NA,TRBV6-1,TRBJ1-1,10,NA,TGTGCCAGCGAGGGGACAGAAGCTTTCTTT,CASEGTEAFF
NA,TRBV3-1,TRBJ1-1,13,NA,TGTGCCAGCAGAATGACAGGGAACACTGAAGCTTTCTTT,CASRMTGNTEAFF
NA,TRBV5-8,TRBJ2-1,16,NA,TGTGCCAGCAGCTTCGTTCCGGAGGCCCTCTACAATGAGCAGTTCTTC,CASSFVPEALYNEQFF
NA,TRBV3-1,TRBJ1-1,15,NA,TGTGCCAGCAGCCAAGTATCACTCCCGAACACTGAAGCTTTCTTT,CASSQVSLPNTEAFF
NA,TRBV5-1,TRBJ1-1,14,NA,TGCGCCAGCAGCTACGCTACAGGGAACACTGAAGCTTTCTTT,CASSYATGNTEAFF
NA,TRBV12-3/TRBV12-4,TRBJ2-2,12,NA,TGTGCCAGCCAGTCGACCGCCGGGGAGCTGTTTTTT,CASQSTAGELFF
NA,TRBV5-6,TRBJ2-7,15,NA,TGTGCCAGCAGCTTGGCCAGGGAGTTCTCCTACGAGCAGTACTTC,CASSLAREFSYEQYF
NA,TRBV20-1,TRBJ2-3,11,NA,TGCAGTGCTGGCGAGCCAGATACGCAGTATTTT,CSAGEPDTQYF
NA,TRBV12-3/TRBV12-4,TRBJ2-2,11,NA,TGTGCCAGCAGAAGCCCTCTGGAGCTGTTTTTT,CASRSPLELFF
NA,TRBV12-3/TRBV12-4,TRBJ1-1,14,NA,TGTGCCAGCACCCCGGCGGCGTTGAACACTGAAGCTTTCTTT,CASTPAALNTEAFF
TRBD2,TRBV7-6,TRBJ2-2,16,NA,TGTGCCAGCAGCTTAGGACTAGCAGCGAACACCGGGGAGCTGTTTTTT,CASSLGLAANTGELFF
TRBD2,TRBV18,TRBJ2-1,16,NA,TGTGCCAGCTCACAGACTAGCGGGGGTTCCTGGGATGAGCAGTTCTTC,CASSQTSGGSWDEQFF
NA,TRBV7-9,TRBJ1-6,15,NA,TGTGCCAGCAGCTCACACGCGGGACCTAATTCACCCCTCCACTTT,CASSSHAGPNSPLHF
TRBD2,TRBV4-1,TRBJ2-3,17,NA,TGCGCCAGCAGCCAAGAGATCGGGACTAGCGGGGGTGATACGCAGTATTTT,CASSQEIGTSGGDTQYF